The 21 T cell receptor beta chains in this list originate from one sample, sequenced in a study of blood T cell repertoires in COVID-19. Using immunoSEQ multiplex PCR, the repertoire was profiled, and TCRdb retains in-frame clones only, with some absent. This table holds about 190,000 clones, approximately 79% found once. Sequencing was carried out using peripheral blood. The receptors stem from a woman aged 65 to 85 with acute or convalescent COVID-19.

The rearrangement joins TRBV5-5 to TRBJ1-2; D possibly corresponds to TRBD1 (5 bases). Germline CDR1 and CDR2: SGHKS and YYEKEE (reference sequence). CDR3 length: 14 amino acids. With 0 bases removed from V and 6 bases from J, the gap between germline ends came to 12 bases. This chain's CDR3 is CASSLGAGQNGYTF. Here the CDR3 DNA reads TGTGCCAGCAGCTTGGGGGCAGGGCAGAATGGCTACACCTTC.

This sequence joins TRBV3-1 (or the pseudogene TRBV3-2) and TRBJ1-1; maybe TRBD1 (5 bases). Trimming stripped 0 bases from V and 2 bases from J, with 7 bases between. There are 14 residues in the CDR3. Germline lookup yields CDR1 LGHDT and CDR2 YNNKEL (reference sequence). In DNA form, the CDR3 reads TGTGCCAGCAGCCAAGATGGGGCCAACACTGAAGCTTTCTTT. This sequence encodes CASSQDGANTEAFF.

J is TRBJ1-2 and V is TRBV5-1; 9 positions agree with TRBD1. The germline gives CDR1 SGHRS, CDR2 YFSETQ. J gave up 8 bases and V 1 base, and 9 bases lay outside the gene matches. The CDR3 is 15 amino acids. CDR3 DNA sequence: TGCGCCAGCAGCTTGTTTGGGACAGGGAACGAGGGCTACACCTTC. Its translation: CASSLFGTGNEGYTF.

This clone was seen once. V usage is TRBV28 and J usage is TRBJ1-2; TRBD1 is a possible D gene (5 bases). The CDR3 contains 16 residues. V lost 7 bases and J lost 7, with 25 bases in between. Germline lookup yields CDR1 MDHEN and CDR2 SYDVKM. The CDR3 here is CASTLLSLGPRGGYTF. In nucleotides, the CDR3 is TGTGCCAGCACCCTACTCTCGTTGGGGCCTCGTGGTGGCTACACCTTC.

A single count supports this clone. The genes are TRBV10-3 and TRBJ2-5; D remains ambiguous. Germline CDR1 ENHRY, CDR2 SYGVKD. This CDR3 is built from 14 residues. Trimming stripped 0 bases from V and 0 bases from J, with 5 bases between. Here the CDR3 reads CAISESRDQETQYF. The CDR3, as DNA: TGTGCCATCAGTGAGTCCCGGGACCAAGAGACCCAGTACTTC.

The J gene is TRBJ1-2, the V gene TRBV6-6; no definite D call. V was cut by 0 bases and J by 3 bases, with 8 bases left in between. The CDR3 has 14 residues. Germline V CDR1 and CDR2: MNHNY, SVGAGI (reference sequence). The CDR3 DNA reads as TGTGCCAGCAGTTACTCGGACTTCCACTATGGCTACACCTTC. Protein product: CASSYSDFHYGYTF.

The gene calls are TRBV11-2 and TRBJ1-6; perhaps TRBD1 as D (5 bases). CDR1 is SGHAT, CDR2 FQNNGV, per germline. The CDR3 totals 16 residues. Deletions cut 5 bases from V and 1 base from J, with 12 bases between. The DNA of the CDR3 is TGTGCCAGCAGCCTAGCCGGGGGGTCCTATAATTCACCCCTCCACTTT. It encodes CASSLAGGSYNSPLHF.

The V gene is TRBV7-3, the J gene TRBJ2-3, with 7 positions matching TRBD1. The CDR3 has 15 residues. The V gene's germline CDR1 is SGHTA and CDR2 FQGTGA. With 5 bases clipped from V and 2 bases from J, the junction kept 7 bases outside the gene matches. The CDR3: CASSQLTGHTDTQYF. The DNA for the CDR3 is TGTGCCAGCAGCCAGTTGACAGGGCACACAGATACGCAGTATTTT.

The V gene is TRBV28, the J gene TRBJ2-6; 8 bases line up with TRBD1. CDR3 length equals 15 residues. V trimming: 5 bases; J trimming: 2 bases; junction bases outside the gene matches: 2. The germline V gene encodes CDR1 MDHEN and CDR2 SYDVKM. CDR3 protein: CASSAQGAGANVLTF. The CDR3, as DNA: TGTGCCAGCAGTGCACAGGGGGCTGGGGCCAACGTCCTGACTTTC. The full variable domain, in which reference TRBV28 and TRBJ2-6 provide the parts outside the CDR3, is DVKVTQSSRYLVKRTGEKVFLECVQDMDHENMFWYRQDPGLGLRLIYFSYDVKMKEKGDIPEGYSVSREKKERFSLILESASTNQTSMYLCASSAQGAGANVLTFGAGSRLTVL.

The gene calls are TRBV3-1 (or the pseudogene TRBV3-2) and TRBJ1-2; 10 positions agree with TRBD1. Trimming took 0 bases from V and 10 from J; bases not matched to a gene: 8. This CDR3 spans 15 amino acids. Germline CDR1 reads LGHDT; CDR2 reads YNNKEL (reference sequence). The CDR3 DNA sequence: TGTGCCAGCAGCCAAGATCTGCGACAGGGGGCCTCCTACACCTTC. It is translated as CASSQDLRQGASYTF.

The V and J genes are TRBV24-1 and TRBJ2-3; TRBD1 matches at 9 bases. The trim removed 4 bases at V and 7 bases at J, leaving 8 bases unmatched. CDR1 and CDR2 (germline): KGHDR, SFDVKD. CDR3 length: 15 residues. The CDR3 nucleotides are TGTGCCACCAGTGACCAGACAGGGGGGCTGAATACGCAGTATTTT. Its translation is CATSDQTGGLNTQYF.

This sequence joins TRBV3-1 (or the pseudogene TRBV3-2) and TRBJ2-7; 10 bases fit TRBD2. This CDR3 is 15 amino acids long. With V trimmed by 1 base and J by 6 bases, 6 bases remained unmatched. From germline, CDR1 is LGHDT and CDR2 YNNKEL (reference sequence). In DNA form, the CDR3 reads TGTGCCAGCAGCCAAGCAGCGGGAGGGCCTTTCGAGCAGTACTTC. It specifies CASSQAAGGPFEQYF.

This rearrangement joins TRBV5-1 to TRBJ2-3; D unresolved. Germline V gene lookup returns CDR1 SGHRS and CDR2 YFSETQ. The CDR3 is 15 residues long. V gave up 0 bases and J gave up 1 base, with 9 bases separating them. The CDR3: CASSLEETGTDTQYF. Written as DNA, the CDR3 is TGCGCCAGCAGCTTGGAGGAGACTGGCACAGATACGCAGTATTTT.

This clone has only one observation. The V and J genes are TRBV10-3 and TRBJ1-1, with D possibly TRBD1 on 6 matching bases. CDR3 length equals 16 residues. In germline, CDR1 is ENHRY, CDR2 SYGVKD. V was cut by 3 bases and J by 1 base, with 15 bases left in between. CDR3 region: CAISDQGTLRNTEAFF. CDR3 sequence (DNA): TGTGCCATCAGTGACCAAGGGACACTTAGGAACACTGAAGCTTTCTTT.

V is TRBV5-4 and J is TRBJ1-6, with no clear D. Germline CDR1 is SGHNT and CDR2 is YYREEE (reference sequence). The CDR3 sequence is 17 residues long. Trimming took off 0 bases at V and 8 bases at J, with 18 bases between the two ends. Here the CDR3 reads CASSLDPPGPTDSPLHF. CDR3 coding DNA: TGTGCCAGCAGCTTGGATCCACCCGGCCCGACTGATTCACCCCTCCACTTT.

In this sample, this clone turned up once. The J gene is TRBJ1-5, the V gene TRBV2; 9 bases are shared with TRBD1. Trimming removed 0 bases from V and 5 bases from J; junction bases left unmatched: 2. Germline V gene sequence: CDR1 SNHLY, CDR2 FYNNEI. The CDR3 consists of 15 residues. The CDR3, as DNA: TGTGCCAGCAGTGAAGCGGGACAGGGAGATCAGCCCCAGCATTTT. Protein sequence: CASSEAGQGDQPQHF.

This sequence joins TRBV7-8 and TRBJ2-2; 7 positions match TRBD2. This CDR3 comprises 16 residues. Germline V CDR1 and CDR2: SGHVS, FQNEAQ. With 7 bases clipped from V and 3 bases from J, the junction kept 11 bases outside the gene matches. The CDR3 loop is CASTQAASGYTGELFF. CDR3 in DNA: TGTGCCAGCACCCAGGCGGCTAGCGGTTACACCGGGGAGCTGTTTTTT.

The genes are TRBV10-2 and TRBJ1-1; 10 bases are a match to TRBD1. J gave up 5 bases and V 2 bases, and 8 bases lay outside the gene matches. This CDR3 comprises 16 residues. Per germline, CDR1 WSHSY and CDR2 SAAADI. The CDR3 nucleotides are TGCGCCAGCAGTGAGGGACAGGGGGTGGCCGGAACTGAAGCTTTCTTT. As protein: CASSEGQGVAGTEAFF.

This sequence joins TRBV2 and TRBJ2-1; unclear D gene. The ends were cut back, 4 bases at V and 9 bases at J, with 7 bases in the middle. In germline, CDR1 is SNHLY, CDR2 FYNNEI. This CDR3 region has 11 residues. This chain's CDR3 is CASSVAIEQFF. As DNA, the CDR3 is TGTGCCAGCAGTGTGGCCATTGAGCAGTTCTTC.

CDR3 in DNA: TGTGCCAGTAGTATAGTACAACTAGCGGGAGGTAATGAGCAGTTCTTC. Translated, it gives CASSIVQLAGGNEQFF. The chain has TRBV19 and TRBJ2-1, with 12 bases fitting TRBD2. The CDR3 is 16 residues long. CDR1 is LNHDA, CDR2 SQIVND, per germline (reference sequence). The V segment lost 1 base and the J segment 7 bases; nucleotides outside the gene matches: 5.

J is TRBJ2-6 and V is TRBV6-1; D is uncertain. CDR1 and CDR2 from the germline V gene are MNHNS and SASEGT. The CDR3 has 17 amino acids. Trimming cost V 3 bases and J 0 bases, with 12 bases left between them. The CDR3 DNA is TGTGCCAGCAGTGAGCTAACCCCCTTCTCTGGGGCCAACGTCCTGACTTTC. Protein: CASSELTPFSGANVLTF.